A single sample is the source of the 2 T cell receptor beta chains below, sequenced in a study of blood T cell repertoires in COVID-19. Produced via immunoSEQ multiplex PCR; TCRdb's table is partial and in-frame only. The profile shows some 260,000 clones, 75% to 95% of them singletons. The sample was PBMCs or T cells enriched from blood (not recorded which). These TCRs come from a young woman who had recovered from COVID-19.

This sequence joins TRBV5-1 and TRBJ2-5; possible D gene TRBD2, 6 bases. The CDR3 loop spans 15 amino acids. The V end was cut by 4 bases, the J end by 0 bases, with 13 bases between. Germline V gene sequence: CDR1 SGHRS, CDR2 YFSETQ. The CDR3 DNA follows: TGCGCCAGCAGCCGAGGAGGGGTGGACCAAGAGACCCAGTACTTC. Its translation: CASSRGGVDQETQYF.

The chain uses TRBV4-2 and TRBJ1-6; possibly TRBD1 for D (6 bases). CDR3 length: 17 amino acids. V dropped 0 bases and J dropped 6 bases, with 15 bases sitting between them. Germline V lookup: CDR1 LGHNA, CDR2 YNFKEQ. CDR3 amino acids: CASSQDPQGRLNSPLHF. The CDR3, as DNA: TGTGCCAGCAGCCAAGATCCCCAGGGGCGGCTTAATTCACCCCTCCACTTT.